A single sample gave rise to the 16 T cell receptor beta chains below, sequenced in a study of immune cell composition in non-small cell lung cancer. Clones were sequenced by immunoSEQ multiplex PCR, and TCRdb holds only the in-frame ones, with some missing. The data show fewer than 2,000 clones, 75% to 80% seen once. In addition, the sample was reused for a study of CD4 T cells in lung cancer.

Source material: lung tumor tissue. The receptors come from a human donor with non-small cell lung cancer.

In nucleotides, the CDR3 is TGCGCCAGCAGCTTGTCCGGGGGGGCTATCGCTTATGGCTACACCTTC. This encodes CASSLSGGAIAYGYTF. V usage is TRBV5-1 and J usage is TRBJ1-2, with D possibly TRBD1 on 6 matching bases. Looked up from germline, CDR1 is SGHRS and CDR2 is YFSETQ. The CDR3 sequence is 16 residues long. Trimming took 1 base from V and 5 from J, leaving 18 bases between them. Drawing the rest from reference TRBV5-1 and TRBJ1-2, the complete variable domain is KAGVTQTPRYLIKTRGQQVTLSCSPISGHRSVSWYQQTPGQGLQFLFEYFSETQRNKGNFPGRFSGRQFSNSRSEMNVSTLELGDSALYLCASSLSGGAIAYGYTFGSGTRLTVV.

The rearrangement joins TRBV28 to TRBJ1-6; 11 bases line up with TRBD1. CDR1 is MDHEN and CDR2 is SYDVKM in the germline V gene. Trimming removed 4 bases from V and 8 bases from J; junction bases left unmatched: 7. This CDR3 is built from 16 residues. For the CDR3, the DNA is TGTGCCAGCAGTTCATGGACAGGGGGCTTATATTCACCCCTCCACTTT. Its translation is CASSSWTGGLYSPLHF.

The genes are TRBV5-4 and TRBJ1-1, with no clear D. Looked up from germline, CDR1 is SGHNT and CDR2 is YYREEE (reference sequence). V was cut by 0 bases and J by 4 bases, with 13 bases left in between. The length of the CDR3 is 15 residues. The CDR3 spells CASSLDAGEGTEAFF. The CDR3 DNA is TGTGCCAGCAGCTTGGATGCTGGGGAGGGCACTGAAGCTTTCTTT.

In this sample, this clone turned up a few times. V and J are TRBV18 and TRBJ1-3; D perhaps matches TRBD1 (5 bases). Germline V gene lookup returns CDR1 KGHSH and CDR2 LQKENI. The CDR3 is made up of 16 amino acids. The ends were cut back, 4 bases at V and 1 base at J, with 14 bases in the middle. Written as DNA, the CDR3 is TGTGCCAGCTCACAGTCCGGGACTCAGTCTGGAAACACCATATATTTT. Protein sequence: CASSQSGTQSGNTIYF.

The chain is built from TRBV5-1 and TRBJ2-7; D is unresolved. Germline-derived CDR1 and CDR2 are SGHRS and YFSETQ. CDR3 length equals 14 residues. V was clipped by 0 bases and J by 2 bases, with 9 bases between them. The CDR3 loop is CASSLAAKAYEQYF. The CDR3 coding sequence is TGCGCCAGCAGCTTGGCCGCGAAAGCCTACGAGCAGTACTTC.

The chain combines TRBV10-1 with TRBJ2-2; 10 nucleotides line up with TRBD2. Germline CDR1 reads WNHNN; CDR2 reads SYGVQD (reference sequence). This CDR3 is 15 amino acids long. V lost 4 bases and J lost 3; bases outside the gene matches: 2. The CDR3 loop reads CASSGSGGHTGELFF. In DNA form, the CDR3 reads TGCGCCAGCAGTGGTAGCGGGGGGCACACCGGGGAGCTGTTTTTT.

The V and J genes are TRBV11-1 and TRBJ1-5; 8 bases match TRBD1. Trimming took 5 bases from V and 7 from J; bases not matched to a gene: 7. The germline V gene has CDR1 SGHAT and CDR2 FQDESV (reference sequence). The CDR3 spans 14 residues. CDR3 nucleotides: TGTGCCAGCAGCCCCGACAGGGGCGGGCAGCCCCAGCATTTT. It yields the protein CASSPDRGGQPQHF.

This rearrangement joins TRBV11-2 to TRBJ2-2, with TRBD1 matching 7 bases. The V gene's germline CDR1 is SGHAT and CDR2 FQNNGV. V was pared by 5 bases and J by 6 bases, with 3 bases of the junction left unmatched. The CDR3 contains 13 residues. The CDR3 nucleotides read TGTGCCAGCAGCCCTACAGGGGCCGGGGAGCTGTTTTTT. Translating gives CASSPTGAGELFF.

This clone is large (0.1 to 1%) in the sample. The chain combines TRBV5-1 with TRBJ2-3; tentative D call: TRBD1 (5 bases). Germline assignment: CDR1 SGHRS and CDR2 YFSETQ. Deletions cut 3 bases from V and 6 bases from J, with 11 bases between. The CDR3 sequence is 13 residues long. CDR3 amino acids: CASSSQGIDTQYF. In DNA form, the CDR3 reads TGCGCCAGCAGCTCCCAGGGAATCGATACGCAGTATTTT.

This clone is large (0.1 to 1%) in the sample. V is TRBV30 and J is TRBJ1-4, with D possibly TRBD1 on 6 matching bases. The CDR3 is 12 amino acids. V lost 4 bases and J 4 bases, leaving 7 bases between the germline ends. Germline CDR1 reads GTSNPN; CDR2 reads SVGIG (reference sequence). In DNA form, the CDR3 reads TGTGCCTGGACAGGGGATAATGAAAAACTGTTTTTT. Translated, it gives CAWTGDNEKLFF.

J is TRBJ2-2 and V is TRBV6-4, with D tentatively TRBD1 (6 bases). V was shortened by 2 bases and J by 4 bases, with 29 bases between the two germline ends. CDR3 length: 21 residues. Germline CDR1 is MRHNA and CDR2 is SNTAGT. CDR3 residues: CASSDRGSKGSIPLGTGELFF. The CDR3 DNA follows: TGTGCCAGCAGTGACAGGGGGTCGAAGGGCAGCATACCACTGGGCACCGGGGAGCTGTTTTTT.

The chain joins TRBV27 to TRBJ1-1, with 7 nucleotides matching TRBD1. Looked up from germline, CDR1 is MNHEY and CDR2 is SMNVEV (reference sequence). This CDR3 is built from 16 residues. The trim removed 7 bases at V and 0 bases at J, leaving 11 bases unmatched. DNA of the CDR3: TGTGCCAGCAAACTACAGGGGTTCCTTATGAACACTGAAGCTTTCTTT. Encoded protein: CASKLQGFLMNTEAFF.

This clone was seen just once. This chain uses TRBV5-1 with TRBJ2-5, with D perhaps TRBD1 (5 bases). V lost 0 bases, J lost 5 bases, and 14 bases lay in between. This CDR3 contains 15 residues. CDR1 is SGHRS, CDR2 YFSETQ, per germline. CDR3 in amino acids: CASSLAAGLGETQYF. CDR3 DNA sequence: TGCGCCAGCAGCTTGGCGGCAGGGCTTGGGGAGACCCAGTACTTC.

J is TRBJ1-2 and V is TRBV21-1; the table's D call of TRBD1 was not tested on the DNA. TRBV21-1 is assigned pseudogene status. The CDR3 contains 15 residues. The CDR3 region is CASSGEIQGFYGYTF. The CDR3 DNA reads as TGTGCCAGCAGTGGGGAAATACAGGGTTTTTATGGCTACACCTTC.

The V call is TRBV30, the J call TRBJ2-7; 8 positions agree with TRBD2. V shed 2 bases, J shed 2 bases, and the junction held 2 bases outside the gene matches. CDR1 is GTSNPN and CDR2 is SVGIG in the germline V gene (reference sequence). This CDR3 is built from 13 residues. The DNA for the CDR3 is TGTGCCTGGAGTCGGGGGGGCCCCTACGAGCAGTACTTC. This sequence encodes CAWSRGGPYEQYF. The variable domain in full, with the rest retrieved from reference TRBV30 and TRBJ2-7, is SQTIHQWPATLVQPVGSPLSLECTVEGTSNPNLYWYRQAAGRGLQLLFYSVGIGQISSEVPQNLSASRPQDRQFILSSKKLLLSDSGFYLCAWSRGGPYEQYFGPGTRLTVT.

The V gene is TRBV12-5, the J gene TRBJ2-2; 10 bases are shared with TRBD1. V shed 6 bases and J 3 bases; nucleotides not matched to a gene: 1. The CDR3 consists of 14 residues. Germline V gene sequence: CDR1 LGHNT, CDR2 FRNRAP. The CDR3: CASGGTGDTGELFF. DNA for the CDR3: TGTGCTAGTGGAGGGACAGGGGACACCGGGGAGCTGTTTTTT.